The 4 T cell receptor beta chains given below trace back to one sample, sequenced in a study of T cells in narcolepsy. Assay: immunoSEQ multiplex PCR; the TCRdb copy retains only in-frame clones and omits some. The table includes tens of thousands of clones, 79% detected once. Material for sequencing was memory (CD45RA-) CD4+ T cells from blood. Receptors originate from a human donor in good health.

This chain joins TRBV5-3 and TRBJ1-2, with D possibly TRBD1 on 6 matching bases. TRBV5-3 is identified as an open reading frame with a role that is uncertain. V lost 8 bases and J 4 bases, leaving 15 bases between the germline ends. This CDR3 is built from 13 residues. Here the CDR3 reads CASSIDRSYGYTF. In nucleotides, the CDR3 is TGTGCCAGCAGCATAGACAGGAGCTATGGCTACACCTTC.

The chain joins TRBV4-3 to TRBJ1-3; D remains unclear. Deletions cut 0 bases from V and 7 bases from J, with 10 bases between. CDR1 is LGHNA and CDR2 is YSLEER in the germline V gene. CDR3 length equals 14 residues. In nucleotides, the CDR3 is TGCGCCAGCAGCCAAGATCTAAGGGAGAACACCATATATTTT. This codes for CASSQDLRENTIYF.

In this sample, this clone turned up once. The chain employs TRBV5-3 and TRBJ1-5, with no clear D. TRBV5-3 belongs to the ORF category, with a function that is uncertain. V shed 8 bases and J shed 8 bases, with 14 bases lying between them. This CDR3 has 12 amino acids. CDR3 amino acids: CASSRQKEPQHF. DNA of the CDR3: TGTGCCAGCAGTCGTCAAAAGGAGCCCCAGCATTTT.

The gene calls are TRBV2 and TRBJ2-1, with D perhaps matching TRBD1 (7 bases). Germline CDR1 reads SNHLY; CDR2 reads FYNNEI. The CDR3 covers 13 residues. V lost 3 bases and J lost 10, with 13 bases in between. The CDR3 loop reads CASSDGGGGEQFF. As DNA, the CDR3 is TGTGCCAGCAGTGACGGTGGAGGGGGCGAGCAGTTCTTC.